A single sample is the source of the 23 T cell receptor beta chains below, sequenced in a study of post-analysis software for immune sequencing data (dated by TCRdb to between 2015 and 2016). Overall study outcomes, separate from this receptor: Significantly higher frequencies in patients than in controls were found for a handful of TRBV segments, including TRBV5-6, TRBV5-1 and TRBV20-1.

Which antigens these TCRs recognize remains unknown. Library creation used PCR. The sample was run on an Illumina HiSeq 2500. Unique molecular identifiers were incorporated into TCR beta cDNA libraries to reduce PCR and sequencing biases. The public reads were reanalyzed by TCRdb: fastp trimming at Q25, MiXCR alignment, in-frame beta chains only. CDR3 protein sequences are deduplicated, and each keeps its most common genes and DNA. For this sample there are hundreds of thousands of distinct CDR3 sequences; 25% to 30% appear just once. Roughly 0.54% of the sample is taken by the ten largest. Sequenced sample: blood. Receptors originate from a girl aged 10-17 years with multiple sclerosis.

The chain employs TRBV7-9 and TRBJ2-7; 9 bases align to TRBD2. There are 17 residues in the CDR3. CDR1 is SEHNR, CDR2 FQNEAQ, per germline (reference sequence). Trimming cost V 1 base and J 0 bases; bases outside gene matches: 7. This chain's CDR3 is CASSLGLASGASYEQYF. DNA of the CDR3: TGTGCCAGCAGCTTAGGCCTTGCTAGCGGGGCCTCCTACGAGCAGTACTTC.

On this clonotype: Just one base apart from a much larger clone, this may be a read error. The rearrangement uses TRBV12-3 or TRBV12-4 and TRBJ2-3, with 13 bases aligning to TRBD2. The length of the CDR3 is 16 residues. CDR3 in amino acids: CASSPRTSGSTDTPYF. CDR3 sequence (DNA): TGTGCCAGCAGTCCTAGGACTAGCGGGAGCACAGATACGCCGTATTTT.

V and J are TRBV13 and TRBJ2-5, with D possibly being TRBD1 (5 bases). The J call may be mistaken, given a closer DNA end match to TRBJ2-7. CDR3 length equals 15 residues. Germline loops: CDR1 PRHDT, CDR2 FYEKMQ (reference sequence). The CDR3 region is CASSLSTGPAYEQYF. CDR3 DNA sequence: TGTGCCAGCAGCTTATCTACAGGACCAGCCTACGAGCAGTACTTC.

This clonotype was seen repeatedly, ten times or more. The V gene is TRBV29-1, the J gene TRBJ2-5; TRBD1 is a possible D gene (5 bases). The closer fit of TRBJ2-7 to the DNA end suggests the J call may be wrong. Germline values: CDR1 SQVTM, CDR2 ANQGSEA. This CDR3 region has 12 residues. DNA for the CDR3: TGCAGCGCCAAGGGGCAGGGTCGCGAGCAGTACTTC. This encodes CSAKGQGREQYF.

This clonotype appeared a few times. The V gene is TRBV9, the J gene TRBJ2-1, with 10 bases identical to TRBD2. Germline CDR1 SGDLS, CDR2 YYNGEE. Trimming removed 4 bases from V and 10 bases from J; junction bases left unmatched: 14. The CDR3 runs 16 residues. CDR3 sequence: CASSTRTSGPRGEQFF. The DNA of the CDR3 is TGTGCCAGCAGCACTCGGACTAGCGGCCCCAGGGGGGAGCAGTTCTTC. The variable domain in full, completed from reference TRBV9 and TRBJ2-1, reads DSGVTQTPKHLITATGQRVTLRCSPRSGDLSVYWYQQSLDQGLQFLIQYYNGEERAKGNILERFSAQQFPDLHSELNLSSLELGDSALYFCASSTRTSGPRGEQFFGPGTRLTVL.

This clonotype was observed many times. The chain links TRBV29-1 to TRBJ1-2; D gene uncertain. The germline V gene encodes CDR1 SQVTM and CDR2 ANQGSEA. CDR3 length: 13 residues. V was trimmed by 4 bases and J by 4 bases, leaving 13 bases between them. The CDR3, as DNA: TGCAGCGTTGCCTTTACGGACCCCTATGGCTACACCTTC. Its protein is CSVAFTDPYGYTF.

At least ten counts were recorded for this clonotype. The rearrangement uses TRBV15 and TRBJ2-5; 9 nucleotides align to TRBD1. There are 16 residues in the CDR3. Germline loops: CDR1 LNHNV, CDR2 YYDKDF (reference sequence). The V and J ends lost 3 bases and 2 bases, in that order; junction bases with no gene match: 7. This CDR3 reads CATSSQDRGIQETQYF. The CDR3 DNA reads as TGTGCCACCAGCAGCCAGGACAGGGGCATACAAGAGACCCAGTACTTC.

In DNA, the CDR3 is TGCAGTGCTAGGGAAAACTCTTTCGGCGAGCAGTACTTC. Its protein is CSARENSFGEQYF. The chain carries TRBV20-1 and TRBJ2-7; D ambiguous. Looked up from germline, CDR1 is DFQATT and CDR2 is SNEGSKA (reference sequence). Trimming stripped 3 bases from V and 6 bases from J, with 15 bases between. This CDR3 region has 13 residues.

This chain joins TRBV5-1 and TRBJ1-6; D is perhaps TRBD1 (5 bases). Germline V gene data show CDR1 as SGHRS and CDR2 as YFSETQ. Trimming took 4 bases from V and 7 from J, leaving 12 bases between them. There are 14 residues in the CDR3. The CDR3 loop is CASSPVAGNSPLHF. The CDR3 region has the DNA TGCGCCAGCAGCCCGGTGGCAGGGAATTCACCCCTCCACTTT. The full variable domain, in which reference TRBV5-1 and TRBJ1-6 provide the parts outside the CDR3, is KAGVTQTPRYLIKTRGQQVTLSCSPISGHRSVSWYQQTPGQGLQFLFEYFSETQRNKGNFPGRFSGRQFSNSRSEMNVSTLELGDSALYLCASSPVAGNSPLHFGNGTRLTVT.

The chain is built from TRBV15 and TRBJ2-1, with TRBD1 as a possible D gene (6 bases). V lost 2 bases to trimming and J lost 6 bases, with 14 bases between them. There are 15 residues in the CDR3. Germline lookup yields CDR1 LNHNV and CDR2 YYDKDF (reference sequence). The DNA for the CDR3 is TGTGCCACCAGCAGATCCAGGGGACAAAGCAATGAGCAGTTCTTC. Translating gives CATSRSRGQSNEQFF.

This chain uses TRBV5-1 with TRBJ1-6; no reliable D call. Germline V gives CDR1 SGHRS, CDR2 YFSETQ. CDR3 length: 15 residues. Trimming removed 3 bases from V and 7 bases from J, with 14 bases in between. The CDR3 bases are TGCGCCAGCAGCTCGCAGGCGGGTGGCAATTCACCCCTCCACTTT. Translated, it gives CASSSQAGGNSPLHF.

This clonotype was seen many times. The chain links TRBV28 to TRBJ2-1, with 11 bases aligning to TRBD1. The CDR3 loop spans 16 amino acids. The germline V gene encodes CDR1 MDHEN and CDR2 SYDVKM. V was clipped by 4 bases and J by 6 bases; unmatched bases: 8. The CDR3 nucleotides are TGTGCCAGCAGTTCTAATGGACAGGGGGCTGTCAATGAGCAGTTCTTC. Translating it yields CASSSNGQGAVNEQFF.

This clonotype was observed a single time. The chain uses TRBV20-1 and TRBJ2-7, with D perhaps TRBD2 (5 bases). Trimming pared 3 bases from V and 5 bases from J, leaving 14 bases between. This CDR3 has 13 amino acids. Looked up from germline, CDR1 is DFQATT and CDR2 is SNEGSKA (reference sequence). CDR3 coding DNA: TGCAGTGCTAGTGCCGGACTTAACCACGAGCAGTACTTC. This sequence encodes CSASAGLNHEQYF.

This clonotype came up a few times. The J gene is TRBJ2-1, the V gene TRBV5-1; tentatively, D is TRBD1 (6 bases). This CDR3 is built from 15 residues. In germline, CDR1 is SGHRS, CDR2 YFSETQ. V was cut by 4 bases and J by 3 bases, with 14 bases left in between. Here the CDR3 reads CASSQTTGLYNEQFF. The CDR3 DNA is TGCGCCAGCAGCCAGACCACAGGGCTCTACAATGAGCAGTTCTTC.

This clonotype occurred a few times. The CDR3 nucleotides are TGTGCCGTCGGGGCCCCCGACGGGGCAGATACGCAGTATTTT. This sequence encodes CAVGAPDGADTQYF. This chain joins TRBV27 and TRBJ2-3; D tentatively fits TRBD1 or TRBD2 (5 bases each). This CDR3 contains 14 residues. Germline loops: CDR1 MNHEY, CDR2 SMNVEV (reference sequence). Trimming removed 11 bases at V and 4 bases at J, with 19 bases between.

This clonotype was detected once. The gene calls are TRBV5-1 and TRBJ2-5, with 9 nucleotides matching TRBD1. CDR1 and CDR2 (germline): SGHRS, YFSETQ. The CDR3 consists of 15 residues. V lost 4 bases, J lost 5 bases, and 9 bases stayed unmatched. CDR3 in DNA: TGCGCCAGCAGCCTTACAGGGGGCTCGAGGGAGACCCAGTACTTC. Encoded protein: CASSLTGGSRETQYF.

The chain is built from TRBV4-1 and TRBJ2-2; D possibly corresponds to TRBD1 (6 bases). In germline, CDR1 is MGHRA, CDR2 YSYEKL. CDR3 length: 14 amino acids. Trimming removed 7 bases from V and 6 bases from J, with 15 bases in between. The CDR3 here is CASKWAGVSGELFF. DNA for the CDR3: TGCGCCAGCAAATGGGCAGGGGTGTCCGGGGAGCTGTTTTTT.

There are a few counts of this clonotype. The V gene is TRBV6-5, the J gene TRBJ2-6; D is unclear. Per the germline V gene, CDR1 is MNHEY and CDR2 is SVGAGI. The CDR3 runs 14 residues. Trimming cost V 6 bases and J 1 base, with 7 bases left between them. The CDR3 loop reads CASRSRSGANVLTF. The CDR3 DNA reads as TGTGCCAGCAGAAGCCGGTCTGGGGCCAACGTCCTGACTTTC.

This sequence joins TRBV12-3 or TRBV12-4 and TRBJ2-2, with D uncertain. The V end was cut by 7 bases, the J end by 7 bases, with 10 bases between. The CDR3 extends over 12 amino acids. CDR3 in amino acids: CASTTLGGELFF. CDR3 DNA sequence: TGTGCCAGCACCACCCTCGGCGGGGAGCTGTTTTTT.

With regard to this clonotype: A far larger clone is off by one base, so a read error is likely. The J gene is TRBJ1-1, the V gene TRBV5-5; D is possibly TRBD1 (5 bases). V was clipped by 0 bases and J by 5 bases, with 8 bases between them. The CDR3 consists of 13 residues. Germline CDR1 and CDR2: SGHKS and YYEKEE (reference sequence). The CDR3 spells CASSLGGKTEAFF. The DNA of the CDR3 is TGTGCCAGCAGCTTGGGGGGGAAGACTGAAGCTTTCTTT.

This chain uses TRBV6-1 with TRBJ1-5; D is unclear. The germline gives CDR1 MNHNS, CDR2 SASEGT. The V gene lost 1 base and the J gene lost 3 bases, with 7 bases spanning the gap. The CDR3 runs 14 residues. CDR3 sequence: CASSEGLFNQPQHF. CDR3 coding DNA: TGTGCCAGCAGTGAAGGGCTATTCAATCAGCCCCAGCATTTT.

About this clonotype itself: A clone one base away is much larger, so this may be a read error. The rearrangement joins TRBV24-1 to TRBJ1-2; D perhaps matches TRBD1 (5 bases). V was trimmed by 12 bases and J by 4 bases, leaving 26 bases between them. This CDR3 has 16 amino acids. Germline V gives CDR1 KGHDR, CDR2 SFDVKD. The CDR3 is CAQDPRVGEPSYGYTF. In nucleotides, the CDR3 is TGTGCCCAAGATCCGCGGGTGGGGGAACCTAGCTATGGCTACACCTTC.

V gene TRBV3-1 combines with J gene TRBJ2-5; a weak D match, TRBD2 (5 bases). The V gene lost 1 base and the J gene lost 5 bases, with 11 bases spanning the gap. The CDR3 consists of 14 residues. Looked up from germline, CDR1 is LGHDT and CDR2 is YNNKEL (reference sequence). In nucleotides, the CDR3 is TGTGCCAGCAGCCAAGCTGCCCGAGGGGAGACCCAGTACTTC. It codes for CASSQAARGETQYF.